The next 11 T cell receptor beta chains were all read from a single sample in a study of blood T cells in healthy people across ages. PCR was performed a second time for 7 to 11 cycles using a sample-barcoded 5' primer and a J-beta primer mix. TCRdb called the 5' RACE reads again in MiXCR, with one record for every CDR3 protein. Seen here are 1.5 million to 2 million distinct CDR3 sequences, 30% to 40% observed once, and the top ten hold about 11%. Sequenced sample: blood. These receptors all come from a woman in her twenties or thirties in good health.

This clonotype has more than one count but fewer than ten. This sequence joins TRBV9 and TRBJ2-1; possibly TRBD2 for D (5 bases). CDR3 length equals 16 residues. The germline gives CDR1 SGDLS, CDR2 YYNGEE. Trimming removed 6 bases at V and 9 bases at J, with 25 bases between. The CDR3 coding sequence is TGTGCCAGCACTGAGTTGGTATCAGGAGGATTGGGTGAGCAGTTCTTC. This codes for CASTELVSGGLGEQFF.

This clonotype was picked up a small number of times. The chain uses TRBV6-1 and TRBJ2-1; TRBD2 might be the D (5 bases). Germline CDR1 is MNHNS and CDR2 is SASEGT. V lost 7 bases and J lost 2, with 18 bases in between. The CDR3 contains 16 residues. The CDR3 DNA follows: TGTGCCAGCACCCCGAGGGCTCTTTGGACCTACAATGAGCAGTTCTTC. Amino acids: CASTPRALWTYNEQFF.

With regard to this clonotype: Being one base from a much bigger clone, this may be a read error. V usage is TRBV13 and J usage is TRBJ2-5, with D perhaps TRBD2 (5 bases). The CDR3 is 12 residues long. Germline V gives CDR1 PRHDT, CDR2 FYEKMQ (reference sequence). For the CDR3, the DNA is TGTGCCAGCAGCTTAAACGGGGAGACCCGGTACTTC. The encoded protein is CASSLNGETRYF.

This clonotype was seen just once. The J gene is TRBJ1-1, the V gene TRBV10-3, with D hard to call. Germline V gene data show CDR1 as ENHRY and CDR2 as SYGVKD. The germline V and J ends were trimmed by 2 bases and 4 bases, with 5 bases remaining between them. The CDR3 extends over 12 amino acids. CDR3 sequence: CAISERVTEAFF. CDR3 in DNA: TGTGCCATCAGTGAGCGGGTCACTGAAGCTTTCTTT.

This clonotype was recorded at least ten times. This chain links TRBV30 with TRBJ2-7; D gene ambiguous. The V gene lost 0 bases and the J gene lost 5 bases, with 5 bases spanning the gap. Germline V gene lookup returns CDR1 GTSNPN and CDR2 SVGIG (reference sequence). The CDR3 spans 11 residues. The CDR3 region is CAWSVGNEQYF. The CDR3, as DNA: TGTGCCTGGAGTGTAGGGAACGAGCAGTACTTC.

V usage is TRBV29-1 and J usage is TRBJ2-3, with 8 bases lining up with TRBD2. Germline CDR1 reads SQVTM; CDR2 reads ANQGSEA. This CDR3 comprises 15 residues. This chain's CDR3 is CNSSRLALGTDTQYF. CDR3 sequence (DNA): TGCAACTCATCAAGACTAGCGCTGGGCACAGATACGCAGTATTTT.

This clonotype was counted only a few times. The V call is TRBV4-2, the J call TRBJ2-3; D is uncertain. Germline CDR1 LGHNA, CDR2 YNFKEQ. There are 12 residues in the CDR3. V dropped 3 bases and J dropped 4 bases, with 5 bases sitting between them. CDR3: CASSQPPDTQYF. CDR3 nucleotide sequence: TGTGCCAGCAGCCAGCCGCCAGATACGCAGTATTTT.

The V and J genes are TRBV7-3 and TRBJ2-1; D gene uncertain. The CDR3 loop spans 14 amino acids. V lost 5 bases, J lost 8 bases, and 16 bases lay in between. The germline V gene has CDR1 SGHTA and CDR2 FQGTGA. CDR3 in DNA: TGTGCCAGCAGCCACGGTGCATGGGGATATGAGCAGTTCTTC. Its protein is CASSHGAWGYEQFF.

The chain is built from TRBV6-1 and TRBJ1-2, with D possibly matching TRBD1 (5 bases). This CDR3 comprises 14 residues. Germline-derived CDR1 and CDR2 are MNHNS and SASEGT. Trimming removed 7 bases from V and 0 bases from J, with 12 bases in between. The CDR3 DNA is TGTGCCAGCAAGGACACAGTTACTAACTATGGCTACACCTTC. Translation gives CASKDTVTNYGYTF.

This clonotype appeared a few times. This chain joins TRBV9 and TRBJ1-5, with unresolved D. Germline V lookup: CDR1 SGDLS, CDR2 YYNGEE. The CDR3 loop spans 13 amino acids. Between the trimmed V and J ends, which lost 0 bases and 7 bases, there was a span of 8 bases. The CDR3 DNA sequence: TGTGCCAGCAGCGTAGGTCCGGGGCAGCCCCAGCATTTT. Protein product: CASSVGPGQPQHF.

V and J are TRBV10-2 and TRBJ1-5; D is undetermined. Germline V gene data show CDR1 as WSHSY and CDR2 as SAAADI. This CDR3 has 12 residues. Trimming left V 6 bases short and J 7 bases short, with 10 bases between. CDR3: CASRREGQPQHF. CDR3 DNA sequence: TGCGCCAGCAGGAGGGAGGGACAGCCCCAGCATTTT.